The 6 T cell receptor beta chains below all came from one sample that was sequenced in a study of T cell responses to AZD1222 COVID-19 vaccine. Measured with immunoSEQ multiplex PCR; TCRdb has only the in-frame clones, and not every one. The data hold 130,000 to 150,000 clones, with about 90% observed a single time. Sequenced here: peripheral blood, sampled on day 0 of AZD1222 vaccination. All receptors derive from an adult in good health.

The chain recombines TRBV9 with TRBJ2-7, with 8 bases lining up with TRBD1. There are 14 residues in the CDR3. Trimming at V came to 4 bases and at J to 1 base, leaving 4 bases not matched to a gene. Germline assignment: CDR1 SGDLS and CDR2 YYNGEE. This CDR3 is CASSTGQGSYEQYF. The CDR3 DNA sequence: TGTGCCAGCAGCACCGGACAGGGATCCTACGAGCAGTACTTC.

The gene calls are TRBV24-1 and TRBJ2-2, with 8 bases aligning to TRBD1. The CDR3 runs 16 residues. V shed 4 bases, J shed 6 bases, and the junction held 9 bases outside the gene matches. From germline, CDR1 is KGHDR and CDR2 SFDVKD. CDR3 protein: CATSEGRQGRAGELFF. The CDR3 nucleotides are TGTGCCACCAGTGAGGGTCGACAGGGGCGGGCCGGGGAGCTGTTTTTT.

The rearrangement joins TRBV5-6 to TRBJ2-7; 11 nucleotides agree with TRBD1. Germline trimming cut 0 bases from V and 6 bases from J; bases unmatched to any gene: 5. CDR1 is SGHDT and CDR2 is YYEEEE in the germline V gene. The CDR3 loop spans 15 amino acids. CDR3 nucleotides: TGTGCCAGCAGCTTGGCCGGGACAGGGGGAGTCGAGCAGTACTTC. Translated, it gives CASSLAGTGGVEQYF.

The chain carries TRBV6-5 and TRBJ1-1, with 8 nucleotides matching TRBD1. Germline CDR1 and CDR2: MNHEY and SVGAGI. J gave up 5 bases and V 6 bases, and 11 bases lay outside the gene matches. There are 15 residues in the CDR3. The CDR3 spells CASRPLTGGLTEAFF. The CDR3 nucleotides are TGTGCCAGCAGACCTCTCACAGGGGGTCTGACTGAAGCTTTCTTT.

This chain uses TRBV4-3 with TRBJ2-2; TRBD2 aligns across 7 bases. The germline gives CDR1 LGHNA, CDR2 YSLEER. The ends lost 4 bases at V and 4 bases at J; junction bases unmatched: 3. The CDR3 spans 14 residues. The CDR3 sequence: CASSPWEGTGELFF. The DNA for the CDR3 is TGCGCCAGCAGCCCCTGGGAGGGCACCGGGGAGCTGTTTTTT.

The gene calls are TRBV6-5 and TRBJ1-1; D remains ambiguous. This CDR3 spans 14 amino acids. Germline CDR1 reads MNHEY; CDR2 reads SVGAGI. V was cut by 6 bases and J by 1 base, with 12 bases left in between. The CDR3 coding sequence is TGTGCCAGCAGCCCGGGGAGGAGGAACACTGAAGCTTTCTTT. Translating gives CASSPGRRNTEAFF.